The 32 T cell receptor beta chains presented below share a single source sample, sequenced in a study of human thymus T cells. Here immunoSEQ multiplex PCR was the method, and the copy in TCRdb shows in-frame clones only, minus some. The profile shows some 78,000 clones, approximately 97% of them singletons. The thymus tissue came from resections taken during corrective heart surgery. Input material: thymus tissue. These receptors were obtained from a boy less than two years old with a congenital heart defect but otherwise immunologically healthy.

The V call is TRBV27, the J call TRBJ2-3; no definite D call. The CDR3 contains 14 residues. Trimming removed 6 bases at V and 0 bases at J, with 10 bases between. Germline values: CDR1 MNHEY, CDR2 SMNVEV (reference sequence). CDR3 loop: CASRGLNSTDTQYF. In DNA, the CDR3 is TGTGCCAGCAGAGGATTGAACAGCACAGATACGCAGTATTTT.

The chain joins TRBV6-1 to TRBJ2-2; D gene uncertain. Germline V CDR1 and CDR2: MNHNS, SASEGT. This CDR3 is 14 amino acids long. V lost 7 bases, J lost 6 bases, and 15 bases lay in between. The chain's CDR3 is CASIHGDRAGELFF. The CDR3 DNA reads as TGTGCCAGCATTCATGGGGATCGCGCCGGGGAGCTGTTTTTT.

The chain carries TRBV2 and TRBJ1-3, with D hard to call. This CDR3 spans 16 amino acids. Looked up from germline, CDR1 is SNHLY and CDR2 is FYNNEI. Trimming pared 7 bases from V and 0 bases from J, leaving 16 bases between. CDR3 DNA: TGTGCCAGCAATTGGGCAGGCCAGTCCTCTGGAAACACCATATATTTT. It codes for CASNWAGQSSGNTIYF.

The V gene is TRBV12-5, the J gene TRBJ1-2; D unclear. V dropped 5 bases and J dropped 4 bases, with 11 bases sitting between them. CDR3 size: 13 residues. Germline V gene data show CDR1 as LGHNT and CDR2 as FRNRAP. This CDR3 reads CASGPRARYGYTF. For the CDR3, the DNA is TGTGCTAGTGGTCCTCGGGCCCGCTATGGCTACACCTTC.

The chain links TRBV12-5 to TRBJ2-5; D gene ambiguous. V lost 11 bases to trimming and J lost 0 bases, with 13 bases between them. Germline V gives CDR1 LGHNT, CDR2 FRNRAP. The CDR3 is made up of 13 amino acids. As DNA, the CDR3 is TGTGCTTCCCAGACGACGGACCAAGAGACCCAGTACTTC. Residues: CASQTTDQETQYF.

This chain connects TRBV4-1 to TRBJ1-2, with D perhaps TRBD1 (5 bases). Trimming shortened V by 1 base and J by 0 bases, and 12 bases separated the two germline ends. The V gene's germline CDR1 is MGHRA and CDR2 YSYEKL. This CDR3 has 16 amino acids. CDR3 coding DNA: TGCGCCAGCAGCCAAGTCCGGGACGTTACTAACTATGGCTACACCTTC. Protein: CASSQVRDVTNYGYTF.

J is TRBJ2-3 and V is TRBV2, with a weak D call TRBD2 (6 bases). This CDR3 contains 12 residues. Looked up from germline, CDR1 is SNHLY and CDR2 is FYNNEI. Deletions cut 8 bases from V and 6 bases from J, with 12 bases between. CDR3 amino acids: CASPTGGDTQYF. CDR3 bases: TGTGCCAGCCCCACTGGGGGGGATACGCAGTATTTT.

In DNA form, the CDR3 reads TGTGCCAGCAGCCTGGACAGGGGCGCCTATGAAGGGCAGTACTTC. Encoded protein: CASSLDRGAYEGQYF. V and J are TRBV14 and TRBJ2-7; 9 bases match TRBD1. This CDR3 spans 15 amino acids. Germline V gives CDR1 SGHDN, CDR2 FVKESK. Germline trimming cut 4 bases from V and 9 bases from J; bases unmatched to any gene: 13.

The gene calls are TRBV11-2 and TRBJ2-7; perhaps TRBD1 as D (5 bases). This CDR3 contains 14 residues. The V gene's germline CDR1 is SGHAT and CDR2 FQNNGV. The V end was cut by 0 bases, the J end by 3 bases, with 9 bases between. The DNA for the CDR3 is TGTGCCAGCAGCTTAGACAGGGAAAACTACGAGCAGTACTTC. It is translated as CASSLDRENYEQYF.

This chain joins TRBV5-8 and TRBJ2-7, with a weak D call TRBD1 (5 bases). In germline, CDR1 is SGHTS, CDR2 YDEGEE. Trimming pared 4 bases from V and 4 bases from J, leaving 24 bases between. This CDR3 has 17 amino acids. CDR3 in amino acids: CASSPDKGSGNRYEQYF. In nucleotides, the CDR3 is TGTGCCAGCAGCCCGGACAAAGGAAGTGGAAACCGTTACGAGCAGTACTTC.

The rearrangement joins TRBV6-6 to TRBJ1-2; 8 positions match TRBD1. V trimming: 0 bases; J trimming: 5 bases; junction bases outside the gene matches: 8. CDR1 is MNHNY and CDR2 is SVGAGI in the germline V gene (reference sequence). This CDR3 has 16 amino acids. CDR3 bases: TGTGCCAGCAGTTACTCCGGGACAGGTTCTTTTTATGGCTACACCTTC. Amino acids: CASSYSGTGSFYGYTF.

The chain joins TRBV5-1 to TRBJ1-1; D may be TRBD1 (6 bases). CDR1 and CDR2 (germline): SGHRS, YFSETQ. This CDR3 is built from 15 residues. The ends were cut back, 3 bases at V and 2 bases at J, with 14 bases in the middle. The CDR3 spells CASSYPQGGNTEAFF. The DNA for the CDR3 is TGCGCCAGCAGCTACCCACAGGGAGGCAACACTGAAGCTTTCTTT.

The chain has TRBV2 and TRBJ2-5; D may be TRBD2 (6 bases). The germline V gene encodes CDR1 SNHLY and CDR2 FYNNEI. The CDR3 consists of 15 residues. V shed 4 bases and J shed 5 bases, with 17 bases lying between them. The CDR3 is CASSVDSGARETQYF. CDR3 nucleotides: TGTGCCAGCAGTGTTGATAGCGGAGCAAGGGAGACCCAGTACTTC.

The CDR3 loop reads CASSGWTSGSGNEQFF. DNA of the CDR3: TGTGCCAGCAGCGGATGGACTAGCGGGTCAGGGAATGAGCAGTTCTTC. The chain couples TRBV9 to TRBJ2-1, with 11 positions matching TRBD2. The CDR3 loop spans 16 amino acids. The germline gives CDR1 SGDLS, CDR2 YYNGEE. Trimming removed 3 bases from V and 7 bases from J; junction bases left unmatched: 9.

The chain has TRBV6-5 and TRBJ2-1, with D unclear. V lost 8 bases to trimming and J lost 7 bases, with 12 bases between them. Germline V gene data show CDR1 as MNHEY and CDR2 as SVGAGI. The CDR3 has 12 amino acids. CDR3 sequence: CASGKFLNEQFF. CDR3 sequence (DNA): TGTGCCAGCGGCAAATTCCTAAATGAGCAGTTCTTC.

The V gene is TRBV4-1, the J gene TRBJ2-1, with D perhaps matching TRBD2 (6 bases). V lost 1 base and J lost 4, with 17 bases in between. There are 17 residues in the CDR3. Germline CDR1 MGHRA, CDR2 YSYEKL. This CDR3 reads CASSQASGTGGYNEQFF. The CDR3 DNA follows: TGCGCCAGCAGCCAAGCTTCCGGGACCGGGGGTTACAATGAGCAGTTCTTC.

This sequence joins TRBV19 and TRBJ2-4; D remains unclear. In germline, CDR1 is LNHDA, CDR2 SQIVND (reference sequence). Trimming left V 6 bases short and J 0 bases short, with 12 bases between. This CDR3 spans 15 amino acids. The CDR3: CASSNDKLAKNIQYF. The CDR3 DNA reads TGTGCCAGTAGCAACGACAAGTTAGCCAAAAACATTCAGTACTTC.

The chain combines TRBV21-1 with TRBJ2-7; the table's D call, TRBD1, was not checked against the DNA. TRBV21-1 is marked as a pseudogene. The CDR3 loop spans 13 amino acids. CDR3 nucleotides: TGTGCCAGCAGCTCACGGGACAGCTACGAGCAGTACTTC. Translation gives CASSSRDSYEQYF.

This clone is a singleton in its sample. The V call is TRBV6-1, the J call TRBJ1-4; weak D call: TRBD1 (5 bases). V lost 2 bases and J 10 bases, leaving 11 bases between the germline ends. CDR1 and CDR2 from the germline V gene are MNHNS and SASEGT. The CDR3 extends over 13 amino acids. The CDR3 reads CASSEKGVGKLFF. CDR3 DNA sequence: TGTGCCAGCAGTGAAAAAGGGGTAGGAAAACTGTTTTTT.

J is TRBJ1-4 and V is TRBV6-5; D might be TRBD1 (5 bases). V was clipped by 5 bases and J by 5 bases, with 15 bases between them. The CDR3 sequence is 15 residues long. Germline assignment: CDR1 MNHEY and CDR2 SVGAGI. The CDR3 DNA follows: TGTGCCAGCAGTCCAGGGAAGTGGGCGAATGAAAAACTGTTTTTT. This codes for CASSPGKWANEKLFF.

This chain connects TRBV28 to TRBJ1-4, with a possible D match to TRBD1 (6 bases). V lost 3 bases, J lost 8 bases, and 19 bases lay in between. This CDR3 contains 16 residues. Germline assignment: CDR1 MDHEN and CDR2 SYDVKM. The CDR3 DNA reads TGTGCCAGCAGTTTGGGGCCCAGGGAGGGGGACGAAAAACTGTTTTTT. Translated, it gives CASSLGPREGDEKLFF.

This clone has just one count. This rearrangement joins TRBV7-9 to TRBJ2-3; D perhaps matches TRBD1 (6 bases). This CDR3 has 13 residues. Per germline, CDR1 SEHNR and CDR2 FQNEAQ (reference sequence). Trimming stripped 7 bases from V and 3 bases from J, with 11 bases between. The CDR3 region is CASTRGFTDTQYF. The CDR3 bases are TGTGCCAGCACCAGGGGATTTACAGATACGCAGTATTTT.

This sequence joins TRBV12-5 and TRBJ1-3, with D unresolved. CDR1 and CDR2 (germline): LGHNT, FRNRAP. The CDR3 sequence is 13 residues long. The V gene lost 3 bases and the J gene lost 8 bases, with 11 bases spanning the gap. The CDR3 nucleotides are TGTGCTAGTGGTTTCCATGCTAGGTACACCATATATTTT. Its protein is CASGFHARYTIYF.

The genes are TRBV28 and TRBJ1-5, with unresolved D. Germline V gives CDR1 MDHEN, CDR2 SYDVKM. The germline V and J ends were trimmed by 5 bases and 4 bases, with 18 bases remaining between them. CDR3 size: 16 residues. CDR3 sequence: CASSPREKLRNQPQHF. In DNA, the CDR3 is TGTGCCAGCAGTCCCCGGGAGAAATTAAGGAATCAGCCCCAGCATTTT.

This chain links TRBV5-4 with TRBJ1-1; no definite D call. This CDR3 is 16 amino acids long. The germline gives CDR1 SGHNT, CDR2 YYREEE (reference sequence). The V and J ends lost 4 bases and 3 bases respectively, with 19 bases between them. The CDR3 loop is CASSLKRESLDTEAFF. The CDR3 coding sequence is TGTGCCAGCAGCCTTAAAAGAGAGAGTTTGGACACTGAAGCTTTCTTT.

The V call is TRBV5-6, the J call TRBJ1-2; TRBD1 aligns across 8 bases. CDR1 is SGHDT, CDR2 YYEEEE, per germline. The CDR3 consists of 15 residues. The trim removed 4 bases at V and 7 bases at J, leaving 12 bases unmatched. The CDR3 DNA follows: TGTGCCAGCAGCCCCGGGACAGGTCTAACGCGTGGCTACACCTTC. Translated: CASSPGTGLTRGYTF.

CDR3 nucleotides: TGCGCCAGCAGCTTTCTCTCAACGTCCTCTGGAAACACCATATATTTT. The encoded protein is CASSFLSTSSGNTIYF. This sequence joins TRBV5-1 and TRBJ1-3; D gene uncertain. Trimming pared 2 bases from V and 0 bases from J, leaving 12 bases between. Germline values: CDR1 SGHRS, CDR2 YFSETQ. This CDR3 has 16 residues.

The chain links TRBV25-1 to TRBJ1-4; TRBD1 is a possible D gene (5 bases). In germline, CDR1 is MGHDK, CDR2 SYGVNS. Trimming shortened V by 8 bases and J by 5 bases, and 15 bases separated the two germline ends. The CDR3 length is 14 residues. The CDR3 spells CASSQVEGNEKLFF. Here the CDR3 DNA reads TGTGCCAGCTCCCAAGTCGAGGGGAATGAAAAACTGTTTTTT.

This chain joins TRBV5-5 and TRBJ2-7; maybe TRBD1 (5 bases). Trimming took 0 bases from V and 5 from J, leaving 6 bases between them. CDR1 SGHKS and CDR2 YYEKEE come from the germline V gene (reference sequence). CDR3 length equals 12 residues. The DNA for the CDR3 is TGTGCCAGCAGCTTGGAGGGGAACGAGCAGTACTTC. This translates into CASSLEGNEQYF.

The V gene is TRBV27, the J gene TRBJ1-1, with D perhaps matching TRBD1 (6 bases). In germline, CDR1 is MNHEY, CDR2 SMNVEV (reference sequence). V lost 3 bases, J lost 3 bases, and 14 bases lay in between. The CDR3 totals 15 residues. The CDR3 loop is CASSFRGRGDTEAFF. The CDR3 DNA sequence: TGTGCCAGCAGTTTTAGGGGGAGAGGGGACACTGAAGCTTTCTTT.

The chain links TRBV4-1 to TRBJ2-2, with D maybe TRBD1 (6 bases). Germline V CDR1 and CDR2: MGHRA, YSYEKL. V dropped 6 bases and J dropped 2 bases, with 19 bases sitting between them. The CDR3 covers 17 residues. CDR3 amino acids: CASSQKLDRLNTGELFF. DNA for the CDR3: TGCGCCAGCAGTCAGAAACTGGACAGACTTAACACCGGGGAGCTGTTTTTT.

The chain uses TRBV4-3 and TRBJ1-5; D is undetermined. The length of the CDR3 is 14 residues. The ends were cut back, 0 bases at V and 5 bases at J, with 8 bases in the middle. Germline CDR1 reads LGHNA; CDR2 reads YSLEER. Here the CDR3 DNA reads TGCGCCAGCAGCCAAGACAGGAGCTATCAGCCCCAGCATTTT. This sequence encodes CASSQDRSYQPQHF.